These T cell receptor beta chains were read from a single sample in a study of cytomegalovirus exposure and HLA in healthy donors. Generated by immunoSEQ multiplex PCR, the TCRdb table keeps only in-frame clones and is missing some. The sample consists of around 150,000 clones, about two thirds of them appearing once. Sequencing was performed on PBMCs. The receptor source for this set is a man over 45 in good health and CMV-seropositive. The CDR3 runs from the conserved cysteine through the conserved F or W. The D gene is left open where the match is weak. Some rows have no size entry. The others give once, few or many, or a class for an expanded clone.

J gene: TRBJ2-7; V gene: TRBV10-3; clone size: NA; D gene: NA; CDR3 DNA: TGTGCCATCAGTGAGGTCAACGGCTACGAGCAGTACTTC; CDR3 protein: CAISEVNGYEQYF
J gene: TRBJ2-4; V gene: TRBV4-1; clone size: NA; D gene: NA; CDR3 DNA: TGCGCCTCGCAAGCTATTGGGTCTGGTAGCATAGCCAAAAACATTCAGTACTTC; CDR3 protein: CASQAIGSGSIAKNIQYF
J gene: TRBJ2-7; V gene: TRBV4-1; clone size: NA; D gene: NA; CDR3 DNA: TGCGCCAGCAGCCAAGATGCCGCGGGGACTGCCTACGAGCAGTACTTC; CDR3 protein: CASSQDAAGTAYEQYF
J gene: TRBJ1-1; V gene: TRBV6-5; clone size: once; D gene: TRBD1; CDR3 DNA: TGTGCCAGCAGTCGCCCTGGGACAGGTGGGACTTTCTTT; CDR3 protein: CASSRPGTGGTFF
J gene: TRBJ2-5; V gene: TRBV7-8; clone size: NA; D gene: TRBD1; CDR3 DNA: TGTGCCAGCAGCCCCCGAAAGGGGGCGTCGTACCAAGAGACCCAGTACTTC; CDR3 protein: CASSPRKGASYQETQYF
J gene: TRBJ2-1; V gene: TRBV10-1; clone size: NA; D gene: TRBD1; CDR3 DNA: TGCGCCAGCAGTGAGGCCGGGACAGGGGTCAATGAGCAGTTCTTC; CDR3 protein: CASSEAGTGVNEQFF
J gene: TRBJ1-1; V gene: TRBV5-1; clone size: NA; D gene: NA; CDR3 DNA: TGCGCCAGCAGCCTCCGTCCAGGGTTTAGCACTGAAGCTTTCTTT; CDR3 protein: CASSLRPGFSTEAFF
J gene: TRBJ1-1; V gene: TRBV7-6; clone size: many; D gene: NA; CDR3 DNA: TGTGCCAGCAGCCGACGGCAGGGTTTGAACACTGAAGCTTTCTTT; CDR3 protein: CASSRRQGLNTEAFF
J gene: TRBJ1-3; V gene: TRBV6-5; clone size: NA; D gene: NA; CDR3 DNA: TGTGCCAGCAGGTCCCAGGGACTCTCTGGAAACACCATATATTTT; CDR3 protein: CASRSQGLSGNTIYF
J gene: TRBJ1-2; V gene: TRBV29-1; clone size: NA; D gene: TRBD1; CDR3 DNA: TGCAGCGTTGATGAGACAGGGAATGGCTACACCTTC; CDR3 protein: CSVDETGNGYTF
J gene: TRBJ2-5; V gene: TRBV4-3; clone size: NA; D gene: TRBD1; CDR3 DNA: TGCGCCAGCAGTCCGGGACAGGGGAATGTAGCCCAGTACTTC; CDR3 protein: CASSPGQGNVAQYF
J gene: TRBJ2-7; V gene: TRBV6-1; clone size: NA; D gene: TRBD1; CDR3 DNA: TGTGCCAGCAGTTCCACGGGGACAGGGGGATACGAGCAGTACTTC; CDR3 protein: CASSSTGTGGYEQYF
J gene: TRBJ1-1; V gene: TRBV6-5; clone size: NA; D gene: NA; CDR3 DNA: TGTGCCAGCAGTTCTCAGGCGAACACTGAAGCTTTCTTT; CDR3 protein: CASSSQANTEAFF
J gene: TRBJ2-7; V gene: TRBV28; clone size: few; D gene: TRBD2; CDR3 DNA: TGTGCCAGCAGTTTTTCCCCGGGAGGGGCCAAGTACGAGCAGTACTTC; CDR3 protein: CASSFSPGGAKYEQYF
J gene: TRBJ2-2; V gene: TRBV10-3; clone size: few; D gene: TRBD1; CDR3 DNA: TGTGCCATCAGTGAGTCAAAGGGACAGGTACCCGGGGAGCTGTTTTTT; CDR3 protein: CAISESKGQVPGELFF
J gene: TRBJ2-6; V gene: TRBV18; clone size: NA; D gene: NA; CDR3 DNA: TGTGCCAGCTCAGAACAGGGATCTAGCTCTGGGGCCAACGTCCTGACTTTC; CDR3 protein: CASSEQGSSSGANVLTF
J gene: TRBJ1-6; V gene: TRBV7-9; clone size: NA; D gene: NA; CDR3 DNA: TGTGCCAGCAGCGACGGGACTTCCTCCTATAATTCACCCCTCCACTTT; CDR3 protein: CASSDGTSSYNSPLHF
J gene: TRBJ1-1; V gene: TRBV27; clone size: NA; D gene: NA; CDR3 DNA: TGTGCCAGCAGGCCTGATACAGGTTTGAACACTGAAGCTTTCTTT; CDR3 protein: CASRPDTGLNTEAFF
J gene: TRBJ2-2; V gene: TRBV19; clone size: NA; D gene: NA; CDR3 DNA: TGTGCCAGTGCCCGGGAGTCGGGGCAGAACGGGGAGCTGTTTTTT; CDR3 protein: CASARESGQNGELFF
J gene: TRBJ1-1; V gene: TRBV6-1; clone size: few; D gene: NA; CDR3 DNA: TGTGCCAGCAGTGAAGACTTCTATTTGAGTACTGAAGCTTTCTTT; CDR3 protein: CASSEDFYLSTEAFF
J gene: TRBJ1-2; V gene: TRBV6-5; clone size: NA; D gene: NA; CDR3 DNA: TGTGCCAGCAGCCCATCCGGGACAAGTTATGGCTACACCTTC; CDR3 protein: CASSPSGTSYGYTF
J gene: TRBJ2-1; V gene: TRBV7-2; clone size: NA; D gene: NA; CDR3 DNA: TGTGCCAGCAGCCCGTACCTAGCAAATGAGCAGTTCTTC; CDR3 protein: CASSPYLANEQFF
J gene: TRBJ1-2; V gene: TRBV15; clone size: NA; D gene: TRBD1; CDR3 DNA: TGTGCCACCAGCTTAGGGGGCGGTCGACAGGCTTCATATGGCTACACCTTC; CDR3 protein: CATSLGGGRQASYGYTF
J gene: TRBJ2-1; V gene: TRBV19; clone size: few; D gene: NA; CDR3 DNA: TGTGCCAGTAGTATGGATGGACCAAGCCCGGGGTACAATGAGCAGTTCTTC; CDR3 protein: CASSMDGPSPGYNEQFF
J gene: TRBJ2-1; V gene: TRBV29-1; clone size: NA; D gene: TRBD1; CDR3 DNA: TGCAGCGTTGCGTCGAACAGGGGATACAATGAGCAGTTCTTC; CDR3 protein: CSVASNRGYNEQFF
J gene: TRBJ1-5; V gene: TRBV29-1; clone size: NA; D gene: NA; CDR3 DNA: TGCAGCGTCGCAACGGACAGCAGCAATCAGCCCCAGCATTTT; CDR3 protein: CSVATDSSNQPQHF
J gene: TRBJ2-2; V gene: TRBV9; clone size: NA; D gene: NA; CDR3 DNA: TGTGCCAGCAGAGCCCACACCGGGGAGCTGTTTTTT; CDR3 protein: CASRAHTGELFF
J gene: TRBJ2-7; V gene: TRBV5-6; clone size: NA; D gene: TRBD1; CDR3 DNA: TGTGCCAGCAGCTGGAGGGGACAGGGGTACGAGCAGTACTTC; CDR3 protein: CASSWRGQGYEQYF
J gene: TRBJ1-1; V gene: TRBV2; clone size: few; D gene: NA; CDR3 DNA: TGTGCCAGCAGCGCCCAGGGTAGAGCTTTCTTT; CDR3 protein: CASSAQGRAFF
J gene: TRBJ1-2; V gene: TRBV5-4; clone size: NA; D gene: TRBD1; CDR3 DNA: TGTGCCAGCAGCTTGGCGGGGGCCAGGGGGAAGGAGGGCTACACCTTC; CDR3 protein: CASSLAGARGKEGYTF
J gene: TRBJ1-1; V gene: TRBV6-6; clone size: NA; D gene: NA; CDR3 DNA: TGTGCCAGCAGTTACGGGCCAACAAACACTGAAGCTTTCTTT; CDR3 protein: CASSYGPTNTEAFF
J gene: TRBJ2-7; V gene: TRBV4-2; clone size: NA; D gene: NA; CDR3 DNA: TGTGCCAGCAGCCAAGGACTAGTCGCCTACGAGCAGTACTTC; CDR3 protein: CASSQGLVAYEQYF
J gene: TRBJ1-5; V gene: TRBV19; clone size: NA; D gene: TRBD1; CDR3 DNA: TGTGCCAGTAGAGGCGGAGGGGGCCCGTATAGCAATCAGCCCCAGCATTTT; CDR3 protein: CASRGGGGPYSNQPQHF
J gene: TRBJ1-1; V gene: TRBV19; clone size: NA; D gene: TRBD1; CDR3 DNA: TGTGCCAGTAAGGGGCAGGGGGCCTCTGAAGCTTTCTTT; CDR3 protein: CASKGQGASEAFF
J gene: TRBJ2-5; V gene: TRBV11-2; clone size: NA; D gene: TRBD1; CDR3 DNA: TGTGCCAGCAGCTTCGAGACAGGGCTAGAGACCCAGTACTTC; CDR3 protein: CASSFETGLETQYF
J gene: TRBJ2-3; V gene: TRBV15; clone size: NA; D gene: TRBD1; CDR3 DNA: TGTGCCACCAGCAAGAGGGGGCTCAGCACAGATACGCAGTATTTT; CDR3 protein: CATSKRGLSTDTQYF
J gene: TRBJ1-4; V gene: TRBV5-5; clone size: once; D gene: NA; CDR3 DNA: TGTGCCAGCAGCTCCGGACAGATATCAACTAATGAAAAACTGTTTTTT; CDR3 protein: CASSSGQISTNEKLFF
J gene: TRBJ1-1; V gene: TRBV5-1; clone size: NA; D gene: TRBD1; CDR3 DNA: TGCGCCAGCAGCACCGGACAGGGGGCCACTGAAGCTTTCTTT; CDR3 protein: CASSTGQGATEAFF
J gene: TRBJ2-7; V gene: TRBV19; clone size: NA; D gene: TRBD1; CDR3 DNA: TGTGCCAGTAGTAGAACAGGGGTGAACTACGAGCAGTACTTC; CDR3 protein: CASSRTGVNYEQYF
J gene: TRBJ1-2; V gene: TRBV6-5; clone size: NA; D gene: TRBD1; CDR3 DNA: TGTGCCAGCAGCGACCGGGACAGGGAGGGCTATGGCTACACCTTC; CDR3 protein: CASSDRDREGYGYTF
J gene: TRBJ1-2; V gene: TRBV28; clone size: NA; D gene: TRBD1; CDR3 DNA: TGTGCCACCGATACGCCTCAAGGGACAGGGCGCGGAGGCTACACCTTC; CDR3 protein: CATDTPQGTGRGGYTF
J gene: TRBJ1-6; V gene: TRBV18; clone size: once; D gene: NA; CDR3 DNA: TGTGCCAGCTCACCGATAGGGGATCCTAATTCACCCCTCCACTTT; CDR3 protein: CASSPIGDPNSPLHF
J gene: TRBJ2-3; V gene: TRBV7-2; clone size: NA; D gene: TRBD1; CDR3 DNA: TGTGCCAGCAGCTCACAACCGGGACAGGGGTGGGATACGCAGTATTTT; CDR3 protein: CASSSQPGQGWDTQYF
J gene: TRBJ2-1; V gene: TRBV19; clone size: NA; D gene: NA; CDR3 DNA: TGTGCCAGTAGTATCTCAGGGTTAGTCAATGAGCAGTTCTTC; CDR3 protein: CASSISGLVNEQFF
J gene: TRBJ2-5; V gene: TRBV5-1; clone size: NA; D gene: TRBD2; CDR3 DNA: TGCGCCAGCAGCTTGAGGACTAGCGGGGGGGCGGCTATAGAGACCCAGTACTTC; CDR3 protein: CASSLRTSGGAAIETQYF
J gene: TRBJ1-2; V gene: TRBV7-9; clone size: NA; D gene: NA; CDR3 DNA: TGTGCCAGCAGCTTAGACGGCGTTGGGGGGGGCTACACCTTC; CDR3 protein: CASSLDGVGGGYTF
J gene: TRBJ1-2; V gene: TRBV28; clone size: NA; D gene: NA; CDR3 DNA: TGTGCCAGCAGTTTAGTTACTAACTATGGCTACACCTTC; CDR3 protein: CASSLVTNYGYTF
J gene: TRBJ1-1; V gene: TRBV5-4; clone size: NA; D gene: TRBD1; CDR3 DNA: TGTGCCAGCAGCTCGGGACAGTTGGCCACTGAAGCTTTCTTT; CDR3 protein: CASSSGQLATEAFF
J gene: TRBJ2-5; V gene: TRBV5-1; clone size: few; D gene: TRBD1; CDR3 DNA: TGCGCCAGCAGCACAGGACAGGGGGTTACAGAGACCCAGTACTTC; CDR3 protein: CASSTGQGVTETQYF
J gene: TRBJ1-4; V gene: TRBV2; clone size: NA; D gene: TRBD1; CDR3 DNA: TGTGCCTGGGGACAGAATAATGAAAAACTGTTTTTT; CDR3 protein: CAWGQNNEKLFF
J gene: TRBJ1-1; V gene: TRBV6-5; clone size: NA; D gene: TRBD1; CDR3 DNA: TGTGCCAGCAGCCGAAACCGAGGGGGCAACGCTTTCTTT; CDR3 protein: CASSRNRGGNAFF
J gene: TRBJ1-2; V gene: TRBV6-1; clone size: many; D gene: NA; CDR3 DNA: TGTGCCAGCAGTGAACGGGGGGGCTATGGCTACACCTTC; CDR3 protein: CASSERGGYGYTF
J gene: TRBJ1-6; V gene: TRBV5-1; clone size: NA; D gene: TRBD1; CDR3 DNA: TGCGCCAGCAGCTTACAGGGGGATAATTCACCCCTCCACTTT; CDR3 protein: CASSLQGDNSPLHF